Listed here are 21 T cell receptor beta chains from one sample, sequenced in a study of T cell changes during pregnancy in multiple sclerosis. Libraries were prepared by immunoSEQ multiplex PCR; TCRdb keeps only in-frame clonotypes and omits some of them. In the table there are about 55,000 clones, more than 80% of which are singletons. The sample in question was CD4+ T cells from peripheral blood mononuclear cells, obtained in the first trimester of pregnancy. The receptors were gathered from a female donor with multiple sclerosis, enrolled in a pregnancy study.

V and J are TRBV7-3 and TRBJ2-2, with D possibly matching TRBD1 (6 bases). Germline V CDR1 and CDR2: SGHTA, FQGTGA. The V end was cut by 5 bases, the J end by 4 bases, with 14 bases between. This CDR3 comprises 15 residues. The CDR3 DNA sequence: TGTGCCAGCAGCCCAACAACGACAGGCACCGGGGAGCTGTTTTTT. Translating it yields CASSPTTTGTGELFF.

The rearrangement uses TRBV29-1 and TRBJ1-4; D is unresolved. The CDR3 contains 11 residues. Trimming removed 1 base from V and 7 bases from J, with 4 bases in between. CDR1 is SQVTM and CDR2 is ANQGSEA in the germline V gene. CDR3 amino acids: CSVEVGEKLFF. DNA of the CDR3: TGCAGCGTTGAAGTCGGTGAAAAACTGTTTTTT.

The CDR3 nucleotides read TGTGCCAGCAGTTTTACTAGCGGCTACGAGCAGTACTTC. It encodes CASSFTSGYEQYF. The V gene is TRBV28, the J gene TRBJ2-7, with 8 positions matching TRBD2. Germline CDR1 MDHEN, CDR2 SYDVKM. Germline trimming cut 3 bases from V and 3 bases from J; bases unmatched to any gene: 1. The CDR3 is made up of 13 amino acids.

The rearrangement joins TRBV6-6 to TRBJ1-6, with TRBD1 as a possible D gene (6 bases). The length of the CDR3 is 14 residues. The V end was cut by 6 bases, the J end by 8 bases, with 14 bases between. CDR1 and CDR2 from the germline V gene are MNHNY and SVGAGI (reference sequence). The CDR3 sequence is CASSRDIGYSPLHF. DNA of the CDR3: TGTGCCAGCAGCCGGGACATCGGATATTCACCCCTCCACTTT.

The chain employs TRBV7-9 and TRBJ1-4; D ambiguous. Germline CDR1 reads SEHNR; CDR2 reads FQNEAQ (reference sequence). Trimming removed 3 bases from V and 3 bases from J, with 8 bases in between. This CDR3 region has 14 residues. The CDR3 DNA reads TGTGCCAGCAGCTTCGAGGGCTCTAATGAAAAACTGTTTTTT. The encoded protein is CASSFEGSNEKLFF.

The rearrangement uses TRBV7-2 and TRBJ1-5; 9 nucleotides match TRBD1. From germline, CDR1 is SGHTA and CDR2 FQGNSA. V was pared by 6 bases and J by 2 bases, with 8 bases of the junction left unmatched. The CDR3 has 16 amino acids. The chain's CDR3 is CASRAGTGSGNQPQHF. CDR3 in DNA: TGTGCCAGCAGAGCCGGGACAGGGAGCGGCAATCAGCCCCAGCATTTT.

The chain links TRBV5-1 to TRBJ1-1; no clear D. This CDR3 spans 13 amino acids. V was shortened by 4 bases and J by 3 bases, with 10 bases between the two germline ends. The V gene's germline CDR1 is SGHRS and CDR2 YFSETQ. CDR3 amino acids: CASSPSYDTEAFF. CDR3 bases: TGCGCCAGCAGCCCTAGTTACGACACTGAAGCTTTCTTT.

This clone was seen only once. DNA for the CDR3: TGCAGCGTTGGTGGCAGGGGGCGAAATGAGCAGTTCTTC. This encodes CSVGGRGRNEQFF. The chain uses TRBV29-1 and TRBJ2-1; the match to TRBD1 covers 8 bases. In germline, CDR1 is SQVTM, CDR2 ANQGSEA. V lost 4 bases, J lost 7 bases, and 6 bases stayed unmatched. The CDR3 consists of 13 residues.

CDR3 in amino acids: CASSLGRRQETQYF. The CDR3 DNA is TGCGCCAGCAGCTTGGGGCGGCGCCAAGAGACCCAGTACTTC. The gene calls are TRBV5-1 and TRBJ2-5, with no clear D. From germline, CDR1 is SGHRS and CDR2 YFSETQ. The CDR3 is 14 amino acids. V was trimmed by 0 bases and J by 1 base, leaving 7 bases between them.

V and J are TRBV5-4 and TRBJ2-1; 14 bases agree with TRBD2. The CDR3 sequence is 16 residues long. The V gene's germline CDR1 is SGHNT and CDR2 YYREEE (reference sequence). Trimming removed 0 bases from V and 6 bases from J; junction bases left unmatched: 2. The CDR3 region has the DNA TGTGCCAGCAGCTTGGCAGGGACTAGCGGGGGCAATGAGCAGTTCTTC. Encoded protein: CASSLAGTSGGNEQFF.

The V and J genes are TRBV19 and TRBJ1-2, with 7 bases aligning to TRBD1. The junction had 5 bases not matched to a gene; V was cut back by 7 bases and J by 0 bases. CDR3 length: 14 residues. Looked up from germline, CDR1 is LNHDA and CDR2 is SQIVND (reference sequence). This chain's CDR3 is CASTGDSTNYGYTF. The CDR3, as DNA: TGTGCCAGTACCGGGGACAGTACTAACTATGGCTACACCTTC.

The J gene is TRBJ2-1, the V gene TRBV27, with 8 nucleotides matching TRBD2. V was clipped by 0 bases and J by 2 bases; unmatched bases: 6. CDR1 and CDR2 (germline): MNHEY, SMNVEV (reference sequence). The length of the CDR3 is 17 residues. CDR3 bases: TGTGCCAGCAGTTTATCGATAGCGGGGTTGGCCTACAATGAGCAGTTCTTC. Translating it yields CASSLSIAGLAYNEQFF.

This rearrangement joins TRBV28 to TRBJ2-6, with D unresolved. The V gene's germline CDR1 is MDHEN and CDR2 SYDVKM. Deletions cut 5 bases from V and 4 bases from J, with 18 bases between. The CDR3 runs to 17 residues. For the CDR3, the DNA is TGTGCCAGCAGTCCCCCCCTAGGTGCCCCCGGGGCCAACGTCCTGACTTTC. Amino acids: CASSPPLGAPGANVLTF.

The J gene is TRBJ1-4, the V gene TRBV9; D not resolved. Germline CDR1 and CDR2: SGDLS and YYNGEE. Trimming cost V 4 bases and J 7 bases, with 17 bases left between them. This CDR3 is 15 amino acids long. The CDR3, as DNA: TGTGCCAGCAGCACCCGGGGAAGGGATGGTGAAAAACTGTTTTTT. Encoded protein: CASSTRGRDGEKLFF.

J is TRBJ1-6 and V is TRBV19, with D possibly being TRBD1 (6 bases). Trimming took off 4 bases at V and 9 bases at J, with 16 bases between the two ends. This CDR3 has 15 residues. Germline V gene data show CDR1 as LNHDA and CDR2 as SQIVND (reference sequence). The CDR3 region has the DNA TGTGCCAGTAGTAACACTCAGGGAGGGGGTTCACCCCTCCACTTT. It yields the protein CASSNTQGGGSPLHF.

The chain recombines TRBV6-4 with TRBJ2-3; 9 nucleotides match TRBD2. The junction had 5 bases not matched to a gene; V was cut back by 6 bases and J by 4 bases. The CDR3 is made up of 14 amino acids. CDR1 and CDR2 (germline): MRHNA, SNTAGT. CDR3 protein: CASRIAGVADTQYF. CDR3 DNA sequence: TGTGCCAGCAGGATAGCGGGAGTTGCAGATACGCAGTATTTT.

The chain carries TRBV27 and TRBJ2-1; 10 bases are a match to TRBD2. CDR3 length equals 17 residues. CDR1 is MNHEY and CDR2 is SMNVEV in the germline V gene (reference sequence). V was clipped by 1 base and J by 12 bases; unmatched bases: 15. CDR3 nucleotides: TGTGCCAGCAGTTTATGTCTTGGGGCTAGCGGGGGCTGTGTGCAGTTCTTC. It yields the protein CASSLCLGASGGCVQFF.

This chain uses TRBV29-1 with TRBJ2-2; no reliable D call. The CDR3 length is 13 residues. Trimming took 3 bases from V and 1 from J, leaving 6 bases between them. Germline CDR1 is SQVTM and CDR2 is ANQGSEA. CDR3 sequence: CSVDYGNTGELFF. Written as DNA, the CDR3 is TGCAGCGTTGATTACGGGAACACCGGGGAGCTGTTTTTT.

The J gene is TRBJ2-1, the V gene TRBV28, with a possible D match to TRBD2 (5 bases). Per the germline V gene, CDR1 is MDHEN and CDR2 is SYDVKM. Trimming stripped 3 bases from V and 5 bases from J, with 11 bases between. CDR3 length: 14 residues. CDR3 sequence reads: CASSLTPGNNEQFF. In DNA, the CDR3 is TGTGCCAGCAGTTTGACCCCGGGGAACAATGAGCAGTTCTTC.

The chain combines TRBV6-1 with TRBJ1-5, with D possibly TRBD1 on 5 matching bases. The CDR3 is made up of 15 amino acids. V shed 7 bases and J shed 5 bases, with 18 bases lying between them. The germline V gene encodes CDR1 MNHNS and CDR2 SASEGT. CDR3 protein: CASTPAGGVYQPQHF. The CDR3 DNA follows: TGTGCCAGCACCCCCGCGGGGGGGGTCTATCAGCCCCAGCATTTT.

With regard to this clone: The sample carries other DNA sequences with the same CDR3. This chain connects TRBV27 to TRBJ2-7; a possible D gene is TRBD1 (5 bases). The CDR3 runs 13 residues. Trimming left V 2 bases short and J 3 bases short, with 8 bases between. From germline, CDR1 is MNHEY and CDR2 SMNVEV (reference sequence). In nucleotides, the CDR3 is TGTGCCAGCAGTTTAAATAGGGGCTACGAGCAGTACTTC. This gives the protein CASSLNRGYEQYF.